Following are 14 T cell receptor beta chains from one sample sequenced in a study of blood T cell repertoires in COVID-19. Sequencing used immunoSEQ multiplex PCR; TCRdb keeps in-frame clones, though not all of them. The sample includes about 270,000 clones, around nine tenths seen only once; the top ten take 8.5% to 9%. Material: peripheral blood. These receptors came from a man aged 35-49 years with active or convalescent COVID-19.

The V gene is TRBV25-1, the J gene TRBJ2-7, with no clear D. This CDR3 comprises 14 residues. Trimming removed 10 bases from V and 2 bases from J, with 18 bases in between. Germline V gene sequence: CDR1 MGHDK, CDR2 SYGVNS. The CDR3 sequence is CATENDSKTYEQYF. CDR3 coding DNA: TGTGCCACCGAGAACGATTCGAAAACCTACGAGCAGTACTTC.

The chain recombines TRBV1 with TRBJ1-2; TRBD1 reflects the table's D call only, with no check against the DNA. TRBV1 is shown as a pseudogene. This CDR3 comprises 18 residues. The CDR3 DNA reads as TGCACCAGCAGCCAAGAAGATCGACGGGTGTGGGGACAATTTGGCTACACCTTC. Its protein product is CTSSQEDRRVWGQFGYTF.

The rearrangement joins TRBV4-1 to TRBJ1-5; D call uncertain. The V gene lost 4 bases and the J gene lost 7 bases, with 14 bases spanning the gap. CDR3 length: 14 residues. From germline, CDR1 is MGHRA and CDR2 YSYEKL. CDR3 sequence: CASSPLQKQQPQHF. The CDR3 DNA reads TGCGCCAGCAGCCCCTTACAGAAGCAACAGCCCCAGCATTTT.

This chain joins TRBV2 and TRBJ2-7; 9 bases fit TRBD2. This CDR3 is 13 amino acids long. The V and J ends lost 10 bases and 0 bases, in that order; junction bases with no gene match: 4. Germline V gene sequence: CDR1 SNHLY, CDR2 FYNNEI. The CDR3 loop is CAIASGDSYEQYF. CDR3 nucleotide sequence: TGTGCCATCGCTAGCGGGGACTCCTACGAGCAGTACTTC.

V and J are TRBV18 and TRBJ2-7, with 7 bases that match TRBD1. The CDR3 sequence is 15 residues long. The ends lost 2 bases at V and 7 bases at J; junction bases unmatched: 11. Germline-derived CDR1 and CDR2 are KGHSH and LQKENI. The CDR3 sequence is CASSPSKTGIGEQYF. CDR3 in DNA: TGTGCCAGCTCACCATCAAAGACAGGGATAGGGGAGCAGTACTTC. Full variable domain (rest looked up from reference TRBV18 and TRBJ2-7): NAGVMQNPRHLVRRRGQEARLRCSPMKGHSHVYWYRQLPEEGLKFMVYLQKENIIDESGMPKERFSAEFPKEGPSILRIQQVVRGDSAAYFCASSPSKTGIGEQYFGPGTRLTVT.

V gene TRBV24-1 combines with J gene TRBJ1-2; D ambiguous. Deletions cut 2 bases from V and 10 bases from J, with 10 bases between. Per germline, CDR1 KGHDR and CDR2 SFDVKD. The CDR3 runs 12 residues. The DNA for the CDR3 is TGTGCCACCAGTGATTCGCGGTTTGCCTACACCTTC. It yields the protein CATSDSRFAYTF.

This clone was found once. V gene TRBV4-1 combines with J gene TRBJ2-4; no firm D call. Trimming removed 1 base from V and 1 base from J, with 8 bases in between. CDR3 size: 15 residues. Germline values: CDR1 MGHRA, CDR2 YSYEKL. CDR3 protein: CASSQVDGAKNIQYF. CDR3 bases: TGCGCCAGCAGCCAAGTTGATGGCGCCAAAAACATTCAGTACTTC.

CDR3 loop: CASSSPSGSYEQYF. CDR3 nucleotide sequence: TGTGCCAGCAGTTCCCCTTCAGGTTCCTACGAGCAGTACTTC. The V gene is TRBV28, the J gene TRBJ2-7; unclear D gene. The length of the CDR3 is 14 residues. Trimming removed 4 bases at V and 1 base at J, with 11 bases between. Germline V gives CDR1 MDHEN, CDR2 SYDVKM.

V is TRBV6-5 and J is TRBJ1-2; D is undetermined. Between the trimmed V and J ends, which lost 0 bases and 9 bases, there was a span of 14 bases. Germline CDR1 is MNHEY and CDR2 is SVGAGI. CDR3 length: 14 amino acids. Here the CDR3 reads CASSYSGSPISYTF. As DNA, the CDR3 is TGTGCCAGCAGTTACTCCGGGTCACCTATCAGCTACACCTTC.

The chain couples TRBV11-2 to TRBJ1-4; the D gene is possibly TRBD1 (6 bases). This CDR3 is built from 17 residues. Germline assignment: CDR1 SGHAT and CDR2 FQNNGV. V was cut by 5 bases and J by 0 bases, with 16 bases left in between. CDR3 loop: CASSDPLQGATNEKLFF. CDR3 nucleotides: TGTGCCAGCAGCGACCCCCTACAGGGAGCAACTAATGAAAAACTGTTTTTT. The whole variable domain, filled in from reference TRBV11-2 and TRBJ1-4, reads EAGVAQSPRYKIIEKRQSVAFWCNPISGHATLYWYQQILGQGPKLLIQFQNNGVVDDSQLPKDRFSAERLKGVDSTLKIQPAKLEDSAVYLCASSDPLQGATNEKLFFGSGTQLSVL.

In this sample, this clone turned up once. The genes are TRBV12-3 or TRBV12-4 and TRBJ1-3; 7 bases map to TRBD1. The CDR3 totals 12 residues. V lost 10 bases and J lost 2; bases outside the gene matches: 2. In DNA form, the CDR3 reads TGTGCCATTACAGGGGCTGGAAACACCATATATTTT. The encoded protein is CAITGAGNTIYF.

This chain uses TRBV7-2 with TRBJ2-7, with D possibly matching TRBD1 (5 bases). The length of the CDR3 is 12 residues. Germline CDR1 SGHTA, CDR2 FQGNSA. V shed 3 bases and J shed 4 bases, with 7 bases lying between them. For the CDR3, the DNA is TGTGCCAGCAGCTTGGACACTTACGAGCAGTACTTC. Protein: CASSLDTYEQYF.

DNA for the CDR3: TGCAGTGCTAGTGGCGAGGGCACTGAAGCTTTCTTT. Translated: CSASGEGTEAFF. The V and J genes are TRBV20-1 and TRBJ1-1; D is uncertain. With 3 bases removed from V and 4 bases from J, the gap between germline ends came to 9 bases. Germline lookup yields CDR1 DFQATT and CDR2 SNEGSKA (reference sequence). The length of the CDR3 is 12 residues.

The chain recombines TRBV6-5 with TRBJ1-5; a possible D gene is TRBD1 (6 bases). V was pared by 11 bases and J by 4 bases, with 15 bases between. CDR1 is MNHEY and CDR2 is SVGAGI in the germline V gene. The CDR3 is made up of 13 amino acids. CDR3: CASDYRDNQPQHF. The CDR3 DNA reads TGTGCCTCCGATTACAGGGATAATCAGCCCCAGCATTTT.